This T cell receptor beta chain emerged from a study of blood T cells in healthy people across ages. A J-beta primer mix and a sample-barcoded 5' primer were used in a second PCR of roughly 6 to 11 cycles. TCRdb reprocessed the 5' RACE reads with MiXCR, giving one entry per CDR3 protein. The sample has more than 550,000 distinct CDR3 sequences, 20% to 25% seen once. Regarding this clonotype: Antigen: not known.

Regarding the study as a whole: More naive CD4+ cells and higher diversity marked long-lived donors relative to aged donors.

Losses at the gene ends were 2 bases for V and 4 bases for J; bases not matched to a gene: 10. The CDR3 spans 17 residues. CDR1 is SGHTA and CDR2 is FQGTGA in the germline V gene. The receptor's source is a man in his 70s in good health. The sequencing sample was made of blood. V and J are TRBV7-3 and TRBJ2-2; 7 bases agree with TRBD2. For the CDR3, the DNA is TGTGCCAGCAGCTTAGTGGGAGGGCCCCCCGGCACCGGGGAGCTGTTTTTT. Protein: CASSLVGGPPGTGELFF.